Listed below are T cell receptor beta chains from one sample, sequenced in a study of regulatory dendritic cells for organ transplantation. Using immunoSEQ multiplex PCR, the repertoire was profiled, and TCRdb retains in-frame clones only, with some absent. Counted here are roughly 27,000 clones, nearly 80% occurring once; the ten biggest clones make up 2.2%. The sample was memory CD4+ T cells from blood. All receptors derive from a human donor in good health. The CDR3 runs from the conserved cysteine through the conserved F or W. D genes are given only for firm matches. Part of the rows lack a size; the others show once, few, many or a class for expanded clones.

j_call d_call clone_size v_call cdr3_nt cdr3_aa
TRBJ1-4 . . TRBV19 TGTGCCAGTAGTATCTGGACAGCGAATGAAAAACTGTTTTTT CASSIWTANEKLFF
TRBJ2-1 TRBD2 . TRBV7-3 TGTGCCAGCAGCTTAGCGGGGGGGCTCAATGAGCAGTTCTTC CASSLAGGLNEQFF
TRBJ2-1 TRBD2 . TRBV5-1 TGCGCCAGCAGCACCGGGACTAGCGGGACCCATGAGCAGTTCTTC CASSTGTSGTHEQFF
TRBJ2-3 TRBD2 once TRBV7-9 TGTGCCAGCAGCATATCGGGGGGGACGAGCACAGATACGCAGTATTTT CASSISGGTSTDTQYF
TRBJ2-3 . . TRBV2 TGTGCCAGCAGTGAAGGTGGGCAGGGGTACGCAGATACGCAGTATTTT CASSEGGQGYADTQYF
TRBJ1-1 . . TRBV5-8 TGTGCCAGCAGCTTAGGGTCCACAGGGATAGCTTTCTTT CASSLGSTGIAFF
TRBJ1-2 . . TRBV18 TGTGCCAGCTCACCGGATCGGCAGGCCAGCGGCTACACCTTC CASSPDRQASGYTF
TRBJ2-5 . . TRBV4-3 TGCGCCAGCAGCTCTTATAAAGGACAAGAGACCCAGTACTTC CASSSYKGQETQYF
TRBJ1-3 . once TRBV28 TGTGCCAGCCGTCGGGATACGGGAAACACCATATATTTT CASRRDTGNTIYF
TRBJ2-7 . . TRBV9 TGTGCCAGCAGCGTAGCGGGTTCCTACGAGCAGTACTTC CASSVAGSYEQYF
TRBJ2-5 . . TRBV4-1 TGCGCCAGCAGCCCGGCTAGTCGGAAGCAAGAGACCCAGTACTTC CASSPASRKQETQYF
TRBJ1-1 . . TRBV4-3 TGCGCCAGCAGCCAAGAGGATTGGCTTGCTGAAGCTTTCTTT CASSQEDWLAEAFF